Below, 16 T cell receptor beta chains from the same sample are listed, as sequenced in a study of blood T cells in healthy people across ages. A J-beta primer mix and a sample-barcoded 5' primer were used in a second PCR of roughly 6 to 12 cycles. TCRdb re-derived calls from the 5' RACE reads in MiXCR, one entry per CDR3 protein. The sample has about 1.4 million distinct CDR3 sequences, roughly 64% seen once. The source material was blood. Receptors originate from a man between 18 and 29 years old in good health.

The chain is built from TRBV6-5 and TRBJ2-1; TRBD2 matches at 8 bases. Germline V gene data show CDR1 as MNHEY and CDR2 as SVGAGI. CDR3 length equals 15 residues. V lost 6 bases and J lost 5; bases outside the gene matches: 9. CDR3 in DNA: TGTGCCAGCAGCGGACTAGCTCTCACTGACAATGAGCAGTTCTTC. Translation: CASSGLALTDNEQFF.

This chain uses TRBV2 with TRBJ1-5; 7 bases align to TRBD1. The trim removed 3 bases at V and 3 bases at J, leaving 5 bases unmatched. The CDR3 spans 15 residues. Germline lookup yields CDR1 SNHLY and CDR2 FYNNEI. The CDR3 here is CASSDVQGDNQPQHF. CDR3 in DNA: TGTGCCAGCAGTGACGTTCAGGGGGACAATCAGCCCCAGCATTTT. The whole variable domain, remainder taken from reference TRBV2 and TRBJ1-5, is EPEVTQTPSHQVTQMGQEVILRCVPISNHLYFYWYRQILGQKVEFLVSFYNNEISEKSEIFDDQFSVERPDGSNFTLKIRSTKLEDSAMYFCASSDVQGDNQPQHFGDGTRLSIL.

Points on this clonotype: The junction differs from germline at one of its ends, possibly a read error. V and J are TRBV5-4 and TRBJ2-7; D not resolved. Germline V gene data show CDR1 as SGHNT and CDR2 as YYREEE (reference sequence). This CDR3 comprises 13 residues. CDR3 in amino acids: CVSSTGSTYEQYF. CDR3 coding DNA: TGTGTCAGCAGCACCGGGTCGACCTACGAGCAGTACTTC. Looking up the rest from reference TRBV5-4 and TRBJ2-7 gives the full variable domain: ETGVTQSPTHLIKTRGQQVTLRCSSQSGHNTVSWYQQALGQGPQFIFQYYREEENGRGNFPPRFSGLQFPNYSSELNVNALELDDSALYLCVSSTGSTYEQYFGPGTRLTVT.

The V gene is TRBV14, the J gene TRBJ2-5, with 7 bases fitting TRBD1. The J call is uncertain, as TRBJ2-4 better fits the DNA end. CDR1 and CDR2 (germline): SGHDN, FVKESK. The CDR3 totals 17 residues. The CDR3 here is CASSQAHHRGQENIQYF. CDR3 coding DNA: TGTGCCAGCAGCCAAGCACACCACAGGGGCCAAGAAAACATTCAGTACTTC.

This clonotype came up a few times. The J gene is TRBJ2-1, the V gene TRBV7-9; the D is unclear. This CDR3 spans 11 amino acids. Germline V gene lookup returns CDR1 SEHNR and CDR2 FQNEAQ (reference sequence). V lost 3 bases to trimming and J lost 10 bases, with 7 bases between them. CDR3: CASSFIPEQFF. CDR3 bases: TGTGCCAGCAGCTTCATTCCCGAGCAGTTCTTC.

The chain combines TRBV7-2 with TRBJ2-3; 11 bases are a match to TRBD2. V gave up 4 bases and J gave up 1 base; unmatched junction bases: 7. CDR1 and CDR2 from the germline V gene are SGHTA and FQGNSA. The CDR3 has 17 residues. The CDR3 here is CASSSIAGGPGTDTQYF. In DNA form, the CDR3 reads TGTGCCAGCAGCTCGATAGCGGGGGGGCCTGGCACAGATACGCAGTATTTT.

The chain couples TRBV12-5 to TRBJ2-1; 10 bases agree with TRBD1. The J call may be faulty, since TRBJ2-7 better matches the DNA end. The CDR3 is 15 amino acids. CDR1 is LGHNT, CDR2 FRNRAP, per germline. Written as DNA, the CDR3 is TGTGCTAGTGGCCCCGGGACAGGGGTCAACAATGAGCAGTACTTC. This sequence encodes CASGPGTGVNNEQYF.

The chain combines TRBV6-5 with TRBJ2-1, with D tentatively TRBD2 (7 bases). The CDR3 extends over 18 amino acids. The V end was cut by 0 bases, the J end by 0 bases, with 15 bases between. Germline CDR1 and CDR2: MNHEY and SVGAGI. In nucleotides, the CDR3 is TGTGCCAGCAGTTACTCTTGGAGGCGGGGGCACTCCTACAATGAGCAGTTCTTC. Translated: CASSYSWRRGHSYNEQFF.

This clonotype was seen a few times. The V call is TRBV5-1, the J call TRBJ2-4; TRBD1 might be the D (5 bases). The J call may be faulty, since TRBJ2-7 better matches the DNA end. The V gene's germline CDR1 is SGHRS and CDR2 YFSETQ. The CDR3 runs 13 residues. The CDR3 region is CASSPGALYEQYF. For the CDR3, the DNA is TGCGCCAGCAGCCCTGGGGCCCTCTACGAGCAGTACTTC.

CDR3 DNA: TGTGCCAGCAGCGCCGGGACAGGGGAGTTCTTC. Protein: CASSAGTGEFF. The chain uses TRBV7-9 and TRBJ2-1, with 10 bases lining up with TRBD1. With 5 bases clipped from V and 14 bases from J, the junction kept 3 bases outside the gene matches. The length of the CDR3 is 11 residues. CDR1 is SEHNR, CDR2 FQNEAQ, per germline (reference sequence).

The chain uses TRBV2 and TRBJ2-1; 8 bases align to TRBD2. The CDR3 runs to 14 residues. The J segment lost 7 bases and the V segment lost 5 bases, leaving 7 bases of the junction unmatched. Germline lookup yields CDR1 SNHLY and CDR2 FYNNEI. Written as DNA, the CDR3 is TGTGCCAGCAGTAACGGCGGGACTAGGAATGAGCAGTTCTTC. This codes for CASSNGGTRNEQFF. The complete variable domain, with remaining parts taken from reference TRBV2 and TRBJ2-1, reads EPEVTQTPSHQVTQMGQEVILRCVPISNHLYFYWYRQILGQKVEFLVSFYNNEISEKSEIFDDQFSVERPDGSNFTLKIRSTKLEDSAMYFCASSNGGTRNEQFFGPGTRLTVL.

The chain recombines TRBV12-3 or TRBV12-4 with TRBJ2-7; 7 bases line up with TRBD2. The CDR3 is made up of 14 amino acids. V lost 7 bases and J lost 5; bases outside the gene matches: 11. CDR3 DNA: TGTGCCAGCATTGCCAGCGGGACCGCCGACGAGCAGTACTTC. Amino acid sequence: CASIASGTADEQYF.

The chain carries TRBV10-3 and TRBJ1-6; tentative D call: TRBD1 (6 bases). The CDR3 spans 14 residues. Germline-derived CDR1 and CDR2 are ENHRY and SYGVKD. The V end lost 6 bases, the J end lost 6 bases, and 12 bases lay between the germline ends. The chain's CDR3 is CAIRVGQSNSPLHF. In nucleotides, the CDR3 is TGTGCCATCAGGGTCGGACAGTCTAATTCACCCCTCCACTTT.

Regarding this clonotype: Relative to the germline gene, one junction end is altered; a read error may explain this. The chain recombines TRBV12-3 or TRBV12-4 with TRBJ1-2; no definite D call. The CDR3 is made up of 13 amino acids. In DNA form, the CDR3 reads TGTGCCAGCAGTTTGGGTGCAGTCTATGGCCACACCTTC. Translated: CASSLGAVYGHTF.

The rearrangement links TRBV14 to TRBJ2-7; no firm D call. The CDR3 length is 14 residues. The V gene's germline CDR1 is SGHDN and CDR2 FVKESK. V dropped 2 bases and J dropped 5 bases, with 13 bases sitting between them. The CDR3 region has the DNA TGTGCCAGCAGCCAATTCGGGTACACGAACGAGCAGTACTTC. Its translation: CASSQFGYTNEQYF.

The V and J genes are TRBV29-1 and TRBJ2-5, with D possibly matching TRBD2 (7 bases). Germline values: CDR1 SQVTM, CDR2 ANQGSEA. The CDR3 is made up of 14 amino acids. Trimming took 5 bases from V and 3 from J, leaving 16 bases between them. The CDR3 region is CSVQRGGRKETQYF. The CDR3 bases are TGCAGCGTTCAAAGGGGGGGCAGAAAAGAGACCCAGTACTTC.